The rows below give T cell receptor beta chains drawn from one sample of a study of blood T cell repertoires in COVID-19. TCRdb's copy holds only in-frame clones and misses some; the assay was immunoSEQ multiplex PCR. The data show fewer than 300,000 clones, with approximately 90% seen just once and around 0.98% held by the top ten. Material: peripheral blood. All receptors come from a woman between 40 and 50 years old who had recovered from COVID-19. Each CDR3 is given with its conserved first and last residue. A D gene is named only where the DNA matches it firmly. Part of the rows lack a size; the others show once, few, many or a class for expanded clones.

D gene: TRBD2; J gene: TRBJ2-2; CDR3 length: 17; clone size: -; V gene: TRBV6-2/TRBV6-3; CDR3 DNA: TGTGCCAGCAGTTACTCCCGGACTAGCGGGACTACCGGGGAGCTGTTTTTT; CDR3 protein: CASSYSRTSGTTGELFF
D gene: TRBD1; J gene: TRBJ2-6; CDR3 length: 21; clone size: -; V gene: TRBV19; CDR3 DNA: TGTGCCAGTAGTCCCGTCGGGCTTCCAGGGGGCTGGAGTTCTGGGGCCAACGTCCTGACTTTC; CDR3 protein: CASSPVGLPGGWSSGANVLTF
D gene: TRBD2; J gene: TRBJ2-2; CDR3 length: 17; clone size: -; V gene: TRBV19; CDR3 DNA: TGTGCCAGTAGGTGGAGGGGGACTAGCGGGAACACCGGGGAGCTGTTTTTT; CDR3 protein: CASRWRGTSGNTGELFF
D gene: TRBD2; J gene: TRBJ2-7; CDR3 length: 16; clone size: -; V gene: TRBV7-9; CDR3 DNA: TGTGCCAGCAGCCCCACCCTAGCGGGAGGGCCGGGTGAGCAGTACTTC; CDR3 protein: CASSPTLAGGPGEQYF
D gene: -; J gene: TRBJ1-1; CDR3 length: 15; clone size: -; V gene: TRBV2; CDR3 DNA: TGTGCCAGCAGTGTGGGGGGGAGGGTGAACACTGAAGCTTTCTTT; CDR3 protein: CASSVGGRVNTEAFF
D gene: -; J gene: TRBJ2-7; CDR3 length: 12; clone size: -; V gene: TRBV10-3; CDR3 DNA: TGTGCCATCAGTGACAGGGCCTACGAGCAGTACTTC; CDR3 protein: CAISDRAYEQYF
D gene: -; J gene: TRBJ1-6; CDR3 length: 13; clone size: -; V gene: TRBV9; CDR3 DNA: TGTGCCAGCAGCGTAGGCCGGAATTCACCCCTCCACTTT; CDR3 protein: CASSVGRNSPLHF
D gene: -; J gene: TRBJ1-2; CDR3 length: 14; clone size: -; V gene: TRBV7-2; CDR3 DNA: TGTGCCAGCAGCTCGCGGGGGACTCACTATGGCTACACCTTC; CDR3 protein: CASSSRGTHYGYTF
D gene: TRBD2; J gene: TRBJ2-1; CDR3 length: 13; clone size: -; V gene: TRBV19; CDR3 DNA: TGTGCCAGTAGTATTGACGGGACTAGGATGCAGTTCTTC; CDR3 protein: CASSIDGTRMQFF
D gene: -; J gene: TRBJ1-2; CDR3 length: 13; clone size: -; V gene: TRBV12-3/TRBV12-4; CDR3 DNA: TGTGCCAGCAGTTTTGGCCTTAACTATGGCTACACCTTC; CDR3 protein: CASSFGLNYGYTF
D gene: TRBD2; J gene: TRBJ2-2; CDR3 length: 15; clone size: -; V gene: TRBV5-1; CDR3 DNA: TGCGCCAGCAGCCTAGCGGGGGCGAACACCGGGGAGCTGTTTTTT; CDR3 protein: CASSLAGANTGELFF
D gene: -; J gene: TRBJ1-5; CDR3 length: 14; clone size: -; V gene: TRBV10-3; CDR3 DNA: TGTGCCATCAGTGAGTCGGAACAGGGTCGGCCCCAGCATTTT; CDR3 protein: CAISESEQGRPQHF
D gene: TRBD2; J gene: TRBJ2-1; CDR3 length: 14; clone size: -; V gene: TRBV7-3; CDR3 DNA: TGTGCCAGCAGCTTAGGTCGGGGAGGGCTTGAGCAGTTCTTC; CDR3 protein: CASSLGRGGLEQFF
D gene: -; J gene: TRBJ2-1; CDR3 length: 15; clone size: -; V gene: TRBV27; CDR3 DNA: TGTGCCAGCAGGGGAGCGGGTGCGGGCTACAATGAGCAGTTCTTC; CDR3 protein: CASRGAGAGYNEQFF
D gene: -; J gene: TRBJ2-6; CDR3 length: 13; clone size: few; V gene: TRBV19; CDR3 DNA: TGTGCCAGTAGTACGGGTCGGGCCAACGTCCTGACTTTC; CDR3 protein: CASSTGRANVLTF
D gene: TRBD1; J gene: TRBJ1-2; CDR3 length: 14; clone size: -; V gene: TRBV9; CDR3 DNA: TGTGCCAGCAGCCTCGGACAGGGAAACTATGGCTACACCTTC; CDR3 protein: CASSLGQGNYGYTF
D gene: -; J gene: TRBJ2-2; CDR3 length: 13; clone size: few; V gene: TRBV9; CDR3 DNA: TGTGCCAGCCGAGGGGGAGGGGCCGGGGAGCTGTTTTTT; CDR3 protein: CASRGGGAGELFF
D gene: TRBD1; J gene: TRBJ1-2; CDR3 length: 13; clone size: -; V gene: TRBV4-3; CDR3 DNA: TGCGCCAGCAGCCCGGGACAGACCTATGGCTACACCTTC; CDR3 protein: CASSPGQTYGYTF
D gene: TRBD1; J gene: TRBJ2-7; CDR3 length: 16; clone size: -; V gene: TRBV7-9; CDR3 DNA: TGTGCCAGCAGCCAAAAAACCGGGACAGGGGGCCCCGAGCAGTACTTC; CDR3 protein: CASSQKTGTGGPEQYF
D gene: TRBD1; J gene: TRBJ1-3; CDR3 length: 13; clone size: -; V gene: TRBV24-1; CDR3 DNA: TGTGCCACCAGTGACCAGGGGCGACAGGGGATATATTTT; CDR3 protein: CATSDQGRQGIYF
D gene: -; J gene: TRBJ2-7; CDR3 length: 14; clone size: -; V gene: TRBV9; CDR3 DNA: TGTGCCAGCAGCGCGCCTAGTTTCCCCTACGAGCAGTACTTC; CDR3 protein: CASSAPSFPYEQYF
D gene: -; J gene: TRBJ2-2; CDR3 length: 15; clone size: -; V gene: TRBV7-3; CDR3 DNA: TGTGCCAGCAGCCCAATTGGGAGCGGGCACGGGGAGCTGTTTTTT; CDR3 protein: CASSPIGSGHGELFF
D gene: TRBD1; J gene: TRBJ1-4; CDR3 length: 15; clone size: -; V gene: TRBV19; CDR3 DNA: TGTGCCAGTAGTATCCCGACAGGGGGGAATGAAAAACTGTTTTTT; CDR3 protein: CASSIPTGGNEKLFF
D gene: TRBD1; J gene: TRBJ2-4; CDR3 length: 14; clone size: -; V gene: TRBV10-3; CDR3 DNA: TGTGCCATCAGTTCCGGGACAGGAAAAAACATTCAGTACTTC; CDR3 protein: CAISSGTGKNIQYF
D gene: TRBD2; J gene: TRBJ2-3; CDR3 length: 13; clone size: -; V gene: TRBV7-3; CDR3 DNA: TGTGCCAGCAGGCGGGAGAGCACAGATACGCAGTATTTT; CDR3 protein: CASRRESTDTQYF
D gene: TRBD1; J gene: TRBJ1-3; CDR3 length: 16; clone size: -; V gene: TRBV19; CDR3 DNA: TGTGCCAGTAGTATCGGACAGGCCAGCTCTGGAAACACCATATATTTT; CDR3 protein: CASSIGQASSGNTIYF
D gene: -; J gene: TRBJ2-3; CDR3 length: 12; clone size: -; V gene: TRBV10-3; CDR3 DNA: TGTGCCACCCAGGGGACCCCGGATACGCAGTATTTT; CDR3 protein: CATQGTPDTQYF
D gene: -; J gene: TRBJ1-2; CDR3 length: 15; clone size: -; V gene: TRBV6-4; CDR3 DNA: TGTGCCAGCAGCCCACGCCCACTCACAGCATCCGGCTACACCTTC; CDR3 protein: CASSPRPLTASGYTF
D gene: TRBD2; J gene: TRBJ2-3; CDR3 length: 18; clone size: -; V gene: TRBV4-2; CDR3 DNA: TGTGCCAGCAGCCAAGATGGTGCTAGCGGATCTAGCACAGATACGCAGTATTTT; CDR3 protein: CASSQDGASGSSTDTQYF
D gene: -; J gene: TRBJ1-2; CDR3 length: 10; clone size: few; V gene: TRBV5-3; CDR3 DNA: TGTGCCAAGGTCAGGGATGGCTACACCTTC; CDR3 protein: CAKVRDGYTF
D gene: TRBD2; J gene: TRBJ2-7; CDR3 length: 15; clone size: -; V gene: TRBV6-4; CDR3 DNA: TGTGCCAGCAGTGTTTCCCCGGGACTAACCAACGAGCAGTACTTC; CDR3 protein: CASSVSPGLTNEQYF
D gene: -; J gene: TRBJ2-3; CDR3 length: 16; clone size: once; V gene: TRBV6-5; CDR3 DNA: TGTGCCAGCAGTTACATCGGGCCAGGGAACACAGATACGCAGTATTTT; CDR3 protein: CASSYIGPGNTDTQYF
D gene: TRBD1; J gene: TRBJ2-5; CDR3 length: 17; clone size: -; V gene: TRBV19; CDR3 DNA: TGTGCCAGTAGTGCCGGGACAGGGCCTTCCGGCGGGGAGACCCAGTACTTC; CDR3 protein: CASSAGTGPSGGETQYF
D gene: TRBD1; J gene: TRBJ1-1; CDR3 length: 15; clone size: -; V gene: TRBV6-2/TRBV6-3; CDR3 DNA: TGTGCCAGCAGTGGGGGACAGCTAATGAACACTGAAGCTTTCTTT; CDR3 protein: CASSGGQLMNTEAFF
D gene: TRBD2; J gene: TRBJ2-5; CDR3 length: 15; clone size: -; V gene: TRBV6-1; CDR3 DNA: TGTGCCAGCAGTGATGGGGGACTAGCAAGGGAGACCCAGTACTTC; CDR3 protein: CASSDGGLARETQYF
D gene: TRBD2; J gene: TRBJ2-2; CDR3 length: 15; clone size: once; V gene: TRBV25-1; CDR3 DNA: TGTGCCAGCACCCGAAGCGGGAGCCGGACCGGGGAGCTGTTTTTT; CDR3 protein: CASTRSGSRTGELFF
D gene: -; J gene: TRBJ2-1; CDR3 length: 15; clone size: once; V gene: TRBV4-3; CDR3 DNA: TGCGCCAGCAGCCAAGGCGCGGGATTGTCCAATGAGCAGTTCTTC; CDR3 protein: CASSQGAGLSNEQFF
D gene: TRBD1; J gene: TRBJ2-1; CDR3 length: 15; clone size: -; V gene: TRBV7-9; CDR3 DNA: TGTGCCAGCAGCGGCGGGACAGGGGGGCTCAGTGAGCAGTTCTTC; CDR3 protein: CASSGGTGGLSEQFF
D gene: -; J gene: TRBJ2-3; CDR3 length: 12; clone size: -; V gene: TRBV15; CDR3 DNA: TGTGCCACCAGCAGGACAGGATATGCGCAGTATTTT; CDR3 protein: CATSRTGYAQYF
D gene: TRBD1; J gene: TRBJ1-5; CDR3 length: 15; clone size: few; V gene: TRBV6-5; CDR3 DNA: TGTGCCAGCAGTCGGACAGGTATAGGCAATCAGCCCCAGCATTTT; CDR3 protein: CASSRTGIGNQPQHF
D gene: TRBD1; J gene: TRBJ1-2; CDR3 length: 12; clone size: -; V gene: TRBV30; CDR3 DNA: TGTGCCTGGAGTGTGGTGACAGGGGTGTACACCTTC; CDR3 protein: CAWSVVTGVYTF
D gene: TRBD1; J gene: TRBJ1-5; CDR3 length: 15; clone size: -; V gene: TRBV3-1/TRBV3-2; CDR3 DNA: TGTGCCAGCAGCCGCAGGACAGGGGGAGATCAGCCCCAGCATTTT; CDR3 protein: CASSRRTGGDQPQHF
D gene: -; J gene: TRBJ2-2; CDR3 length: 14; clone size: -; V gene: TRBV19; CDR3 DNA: TGTGCCAGTAAGAACAGGGCGGGCACCGGGGAGCTGTTTTTT; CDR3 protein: CASKNRAGTGELFF
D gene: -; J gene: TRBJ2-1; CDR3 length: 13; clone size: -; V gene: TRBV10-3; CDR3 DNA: TGTGCCATCAGCCCTGGGGGGAGGAATGAGCAGTTCTTC; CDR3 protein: CAISPGGRNEQFF
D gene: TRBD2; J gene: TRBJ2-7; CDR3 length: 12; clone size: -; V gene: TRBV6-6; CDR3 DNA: TGTGCCACCAGACTAGCGGGATCCGAGCAGTACTTC; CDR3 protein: CATRLAGSEQYF
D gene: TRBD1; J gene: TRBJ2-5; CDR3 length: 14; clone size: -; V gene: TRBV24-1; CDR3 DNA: TGTGCCACCAGTCCGGGACAGGGAGGGGAGACCCAGTACTTC; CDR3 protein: CATSPGQGGETQYF
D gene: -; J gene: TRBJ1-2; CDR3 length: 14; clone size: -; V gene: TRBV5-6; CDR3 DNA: TGTGCCAGCAGCCCCCGGGGTGGGAACTATGGCTACACCTTC; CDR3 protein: CASSPRGGNYGYTF
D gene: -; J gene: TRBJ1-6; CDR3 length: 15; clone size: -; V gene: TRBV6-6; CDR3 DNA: TGTGCCAGCAGTAAACCAGGGGTAGCTAATTCACCCCTCCACTTT; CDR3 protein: CASSKPGVANSPLHF
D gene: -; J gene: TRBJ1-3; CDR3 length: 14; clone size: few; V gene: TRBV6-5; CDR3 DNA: TGTGCCAGCAGCCCACAGAACTCTGGAAACACCATATATTTT; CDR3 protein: CASSPQNSGNTIYF
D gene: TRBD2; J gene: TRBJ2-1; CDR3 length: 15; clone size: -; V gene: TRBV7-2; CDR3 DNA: TGTGCCAGCAGCTTAGGCAGGGGGGGGACTAGCGGGAAGTTCTTC; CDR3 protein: CASSLGRGGTSGKFF
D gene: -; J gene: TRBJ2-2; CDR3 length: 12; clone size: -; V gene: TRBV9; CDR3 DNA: TGTGCCAGCAGCGCTTCCTTCGGGGAGCTGTTTTTT; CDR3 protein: CASSASFGELFF
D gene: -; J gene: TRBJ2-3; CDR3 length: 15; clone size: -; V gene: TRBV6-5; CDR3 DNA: TGTGCCAGCCGGGGAAGTGTAACAAGCACAGATACGCAGTATTTT; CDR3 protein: CASRGSVTSTDTQYF
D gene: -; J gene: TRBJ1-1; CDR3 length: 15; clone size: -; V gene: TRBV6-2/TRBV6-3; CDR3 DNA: TGTGCCAGCAGTTACTCCCCGCGAGGGGGAGATGAAGCTTTCTTT; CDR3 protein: CASSYSPRGGDEAFF